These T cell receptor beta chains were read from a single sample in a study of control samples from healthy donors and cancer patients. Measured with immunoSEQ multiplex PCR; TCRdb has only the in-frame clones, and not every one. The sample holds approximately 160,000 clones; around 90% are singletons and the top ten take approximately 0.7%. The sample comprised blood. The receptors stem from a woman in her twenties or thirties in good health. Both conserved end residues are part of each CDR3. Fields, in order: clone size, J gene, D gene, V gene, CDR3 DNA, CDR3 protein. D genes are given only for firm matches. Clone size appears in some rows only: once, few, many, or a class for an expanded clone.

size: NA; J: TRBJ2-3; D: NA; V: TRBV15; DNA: TGTGCCACCAGCAGAGATGGCGCGGGAAGGGCCACAGATACGCAGTATTTT; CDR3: CATSRDGAGRATDTQYF
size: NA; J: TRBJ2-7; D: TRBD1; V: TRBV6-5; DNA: TGTGCCAGCAGTCCCCGGACAGGGAAAGACTACGAGCAGTACTTC; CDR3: CASSPRTGKDYEQYF
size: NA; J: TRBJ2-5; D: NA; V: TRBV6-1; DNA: TGTGCCAGCAGTGAAGGGGGCCAAAAAGAGACCCAGTACTTC; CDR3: CASSEGGQKETQYF
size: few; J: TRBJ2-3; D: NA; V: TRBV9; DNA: TGTGCCAGCAGTTCTAATCCATCGGGACTTCAAGTCCCTCTTTCGCAGTATTTT; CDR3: CASSSNPSGLQVPLSQYF
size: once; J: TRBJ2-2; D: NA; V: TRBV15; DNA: TGTGCCACCAGCCTCTACCTCAGGGCGGGGTTGCCCGGGGAGCTGTTTTTT; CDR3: CATSLYLRAGLPGELFF
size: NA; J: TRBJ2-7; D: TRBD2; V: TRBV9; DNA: TGTGCCAGCAGCGTAGCAATGTCTAGCGGGACGAGGGAGCAGTACTTC; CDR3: CASSVAMSSGTREQYF
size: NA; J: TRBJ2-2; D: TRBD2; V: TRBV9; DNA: TGTGCCAGCAGCGCGGCCCGGCTAGCGGGAGGGCGGGGCACCGGGGAGCTGTTTTTT; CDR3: CASSAARLAGGRGTGELFF
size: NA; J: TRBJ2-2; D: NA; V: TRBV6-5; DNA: TGTGCCAGCAGCCCGAAGGGGGGGAACACCGGGGAGCTGTTTTTT; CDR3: CASSPKGGNTGELFF
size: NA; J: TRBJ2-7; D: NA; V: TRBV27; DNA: TGTGCCAGCAGTTTAGTCGGACACACCTACGAGCAGTACTTC; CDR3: CASSLVGHTYEQYF
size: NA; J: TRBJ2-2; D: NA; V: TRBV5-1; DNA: TGCGCCAGCAGCTCCGAGGGTAGCCCTACCGGGGAGCTGTTTTTT; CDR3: CASSSEGSPTGELFF
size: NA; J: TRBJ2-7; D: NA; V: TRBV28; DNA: TGTGCCAGCACCCGGACTGCGAGCTCCTACGAGCAGTACTTC; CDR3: CASTRTASSYEQYF
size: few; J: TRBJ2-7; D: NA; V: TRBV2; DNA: TGTGCCAGCAGTGAGGGCAGGGACGAGCAGTACTTC; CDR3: CASSEGRDEQYF
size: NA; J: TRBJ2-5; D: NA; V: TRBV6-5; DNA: TGTGCCAGCAGTTACTCGATACGGCAGCAAGAGACCCAGTACTTC; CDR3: CASSYSIRQQETQYF
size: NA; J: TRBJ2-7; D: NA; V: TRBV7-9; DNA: TGTGCCAGCATGGGGGGGCAGTACGAGCAGTACTTC; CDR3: CASMGGQYEQYF
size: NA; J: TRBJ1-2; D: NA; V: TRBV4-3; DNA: TGCGCCAGCAGCCAAGATTTGGACTCCACCTATGGCTACACCTTC; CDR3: CASSQDLDSTYGYTF
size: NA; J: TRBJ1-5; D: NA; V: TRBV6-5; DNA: TGTGCCAGCAGACCGTACCACGGCAGCAATCAGCCCCAGCATTTT; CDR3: CASRPYHGSNQPQHF
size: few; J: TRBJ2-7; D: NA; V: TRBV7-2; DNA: TGTGCCAGCAGCCCATTGAGCCCCTACGAGCAGTACTTC; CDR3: CASSPLSPYEQYF
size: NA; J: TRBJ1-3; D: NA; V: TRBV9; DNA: TGTGCCAGCAGCTCGGACGGGGGGCCTGGAAACACCATATATTTT; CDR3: CASSSDGGPGNTIYF
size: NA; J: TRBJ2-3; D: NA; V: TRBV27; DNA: TGTGCCAGCAGTTTCGGGGTCCCAGAAGGCACAGATACGCAGTATTTT; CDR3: CASSFGVPEGTDTQYF
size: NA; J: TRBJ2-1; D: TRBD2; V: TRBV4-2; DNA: TGTGCCAGCAGCTTATCAGGAAGCGGGGACTACAATGAGCAGTTCTTC; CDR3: CASSLSGSGDYNEQFF
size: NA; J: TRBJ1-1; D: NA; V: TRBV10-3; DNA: TGTGCCATCAGTGGGACCGGGAACACTGAAGCTTTCTTT; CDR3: CAISGTGNTEAFF
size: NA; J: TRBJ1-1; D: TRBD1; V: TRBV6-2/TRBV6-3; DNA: TGTGCCAGCAGTTTCGCGGGACAGGGGAGCACTGAAGCTTTCTTT; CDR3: CASSFAGQGSTEAFF
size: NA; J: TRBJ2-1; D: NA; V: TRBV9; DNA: TGTGCCAGCAGCGTAGAGTGGCTAGCCGGTGAGCAGTTCTTC; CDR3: CASSVEWLAGEQFF
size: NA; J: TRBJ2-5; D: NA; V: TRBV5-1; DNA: TGCGCCAGCTCCGATGGAACCGGGGGGACCCAGTACTTC; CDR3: CASSDGTGGTQYF
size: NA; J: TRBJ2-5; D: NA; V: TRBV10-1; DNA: TGCGCCAGCAGTGGTGGGACTCAAGAGACCCAGTACTTC; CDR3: CASSGGTQETQYF
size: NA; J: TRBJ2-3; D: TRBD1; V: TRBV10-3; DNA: TGTGCCATCAGTGATCCCCCCGGGACAGGGAATAGGGATACGCAGTATTTT; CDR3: CAISDPPGTGNRDTQYF
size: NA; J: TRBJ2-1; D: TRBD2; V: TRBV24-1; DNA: TGTGCCACCAGTGATACCACGGGGACTAGCGGCCTCTCCTACAATGAGCAGTTCTTC; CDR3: CATSDTTGTSGLSYNEQFF
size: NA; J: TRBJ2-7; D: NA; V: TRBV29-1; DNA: TGCAGCGTCGGTCTCCTGGGGAACGAGCAGTACTTC; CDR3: CSVGLLGNEQYF
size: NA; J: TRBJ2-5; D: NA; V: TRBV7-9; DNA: TGTGCCAGCAGCGCGGAGGGTAGAGAGACCCAGTACTTC; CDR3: CASSAEGRETQYF
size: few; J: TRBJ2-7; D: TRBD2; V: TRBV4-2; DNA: TGTGCCAGCAGCCAAGATGATCCAGCGGGAGGAGGTGAGGTCTACGAGCAGTACTTC; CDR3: CASSQDDPAGGGEVYEQYF
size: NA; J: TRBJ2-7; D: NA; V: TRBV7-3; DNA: TGTGCCAGCAGCTTAGGGCCCTCCTACGAGCAGTACTTC; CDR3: CASSLGPSYEQYF